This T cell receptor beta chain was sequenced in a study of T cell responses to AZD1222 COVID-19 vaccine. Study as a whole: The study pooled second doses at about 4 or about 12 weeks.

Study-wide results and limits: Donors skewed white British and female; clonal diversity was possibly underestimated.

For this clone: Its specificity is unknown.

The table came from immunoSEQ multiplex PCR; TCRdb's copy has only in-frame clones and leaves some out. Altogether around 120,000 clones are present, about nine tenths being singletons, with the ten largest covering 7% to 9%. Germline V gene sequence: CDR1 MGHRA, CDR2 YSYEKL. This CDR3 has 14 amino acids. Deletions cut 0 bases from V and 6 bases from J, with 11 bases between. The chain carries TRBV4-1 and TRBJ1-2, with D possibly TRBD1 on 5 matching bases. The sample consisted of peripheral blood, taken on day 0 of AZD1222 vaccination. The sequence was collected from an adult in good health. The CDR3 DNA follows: TGCGCCAGCAGCCAAGATCGGGGCGGCGATGGCTACACCTTC. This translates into CASSQDRGGDGYTF.